This T cell receptor (beta chain) emerged from a study of cytomegalovirus exposure and HLA in healthy donors. Generated by immunoSEQ multiplex PCR, the TCRdb table keeps only in-frame clones and is missing some. This table holds 200,000 to 250,000 clones, about 83% found once. While the first cohort had some 700 subjects, the donors belonged to the separate validation cohort of over a hundred subjects. Findings and limits, study-wide: The study designated about 160 TCR beta chains cytomegalovirus-associated.

On this clone itself: Its specificity is not known.

The sample was PBMCs. This clonotype was sampled from a man aged 18 to 29 in good health and CMV-seronegative.

The CDR3 here is CASSLDGTGYYGYTF. CDR3 DNA sequence: TGTGCCAGCAGTCTCGACGGGACAGGGTACTATGGCTACACCTTC. The chain has TRBV28 and TRBJ1-2; 9 bases fit TRBD1. This CDR3 is 15 amino acids long. Unmatched junction bases numbered 7, after V lost 5 bases and J lost 3 bases. From germline, CDR1 is MDHEN and CDR2 SYDVKM.